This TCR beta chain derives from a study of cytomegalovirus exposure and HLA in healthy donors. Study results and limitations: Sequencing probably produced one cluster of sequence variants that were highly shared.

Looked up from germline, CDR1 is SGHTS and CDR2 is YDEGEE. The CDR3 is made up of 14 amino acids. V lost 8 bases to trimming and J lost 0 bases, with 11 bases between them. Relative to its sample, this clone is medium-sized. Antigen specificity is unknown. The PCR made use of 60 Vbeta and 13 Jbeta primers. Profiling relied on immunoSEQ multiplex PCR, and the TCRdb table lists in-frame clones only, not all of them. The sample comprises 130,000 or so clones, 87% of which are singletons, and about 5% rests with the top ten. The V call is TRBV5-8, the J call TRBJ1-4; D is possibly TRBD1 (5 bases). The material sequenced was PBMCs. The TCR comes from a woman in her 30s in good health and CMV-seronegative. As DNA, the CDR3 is TGTGCCAGTCCCACGGGGGCAACTAATGAAAAACTGTTTTTT. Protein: CASPTGATNEKLFF.